This TCR beta chain comes out of a study of blood T cell repertoires in COVID-19. Across the study: PBMCs, B-cell-depleted T cells, or T cells provided the cDNA or gDNA that made up the material.

As handled by the study authors: The assay estimated nucleated cells by amplifying reference gene primers. Assay: immunoSEQ multiplex PCR; the TCRdb copy retains only in-frame clones and omits some. V and J calls and clone size come straight from that table; D and trimming were deduced from the DNA. This table holds fewer than 250,000 clones, roughly 87% found once. The CDR3 spans 14 residues. Trimming stripped 6 bases from V and 3 bases from J, with 13 bases between. Germline lookup yields CDR1 SGHTA and CDR2 FQGNSA. This chain connects TRBV7-2 to TRBJ2-3; weak D call: TRBD2 (6 bases). Material: PBMCs or T cells enriched from blood (not recorded which). This TCR derives from a woman under 40 with acute COVID-19. CDR3 amino acids: CASRFPGTTDTQYF. In DNA form, the CDR3 reads TGTGCCAGCAGGTTCCCCGGGACTACAGATACGCAGTATTTT. Variable domain in full (rest from reference TRBV7-2 and TRBJ2-3): GAGVSQSPSNKVTEKGKDVELRCDPISGHTALYWYRQSLGQGLEFLIYFQGNSAPDKSGLPSDRFSAERTGGSVSTLTIQRTQQEDSAVYLCASRFPGTTDTQYFGPGTRLTVL.